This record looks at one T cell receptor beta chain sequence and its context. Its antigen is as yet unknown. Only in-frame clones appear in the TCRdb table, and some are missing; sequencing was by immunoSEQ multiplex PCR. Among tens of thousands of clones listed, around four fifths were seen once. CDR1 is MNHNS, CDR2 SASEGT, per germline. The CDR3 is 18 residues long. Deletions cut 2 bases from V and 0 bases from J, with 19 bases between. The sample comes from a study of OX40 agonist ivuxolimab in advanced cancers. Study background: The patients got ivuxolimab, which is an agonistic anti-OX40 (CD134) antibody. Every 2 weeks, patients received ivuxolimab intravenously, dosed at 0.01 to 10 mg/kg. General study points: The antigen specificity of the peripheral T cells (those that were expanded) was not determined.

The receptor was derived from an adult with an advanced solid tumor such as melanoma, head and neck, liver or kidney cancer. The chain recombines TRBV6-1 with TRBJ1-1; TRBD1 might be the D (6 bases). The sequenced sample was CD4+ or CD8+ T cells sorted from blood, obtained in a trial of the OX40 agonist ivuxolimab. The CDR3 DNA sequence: TGTGCCAGCAGTGAAAGGAGTGGGGGCGATCTTTTGAACACTGAAGCTTTCTTT. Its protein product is CASSERSGGDLLNTEAFF.